One and the same sample provided the 4 T cell receptor beta chains below, sequenced in a study of Ad26.COV2.S vaccination and SARS-CoV-2 variants. Profiled with immunoSEQ multiplex PCR; TCRdb holds only in-frame clones, not every one. The table lists about 350,000 clones, around 88% of them singletons. Treatment specified: some 20 received Ad26.COV2.S at low or high dose, single or two shots; 5 received placebo; per-sample allocation not given. Day 63 following the first vaccine or placebo injection was when the samples were taken. Material: peripheral blood, obtained in a trial of Ad26.COV2.S vaccine versus placebo. These TCRs come from a person between 18 and 65 years old who received the Ad26.COV2.S COVID-19 vaccine or a placebo.

Here the CDR3 reads CASWGNLSEAFF. CDR3 in DNA: TGCGCCAGCTGGGGGAATCTCTCCGAAGCTTTCTTT. The chain couples TRBV5-1 to TRBJ1-1; D is possibly TRBD1 (5 bases). The V gene lost 7 bases and the J gene lost 8 bases, with 15 bases spanning the gap. The CDR3 length is 12 residues. The germline gives CDR1 SGHRS, CDR2 YFSETQ.

The chain carries TRBV19 and TRBJ1-1, with D possibly matching TRBD1 (5 bases). The CDR3 contains 15 residues. Germline CDR1 and CDR2: LNHDA and SQIVND (reference sequence). Trimming stripped 6 bases from V and 0 bases from J, with 14 bases between. The CDR3 is CASSPGTGMNTEAFF. CDR3 in DNA: TGTGCCAGTAGCCCCGGGACCGGGATGAACACTGAAGCTTTCTTT.

The rearrangement links TRBV28 to TRBJ1-5; 8 nucleotides match TRBD1. Trimming at V came to 5 bases and at J to 0 bases, leaving 12 bases not matched to a gene. The CDR3 covers 18 residues. CDR1 MDHEN and CDR2 SYDVKM come from the germline V gene. The CDR3 here is CASSLTGTGRYSNQPQHF. For the CDR3, the DNA is TGTGCCAGCAGTCTCACCGGGACAGGCCGTTATAGCAATCAGCCCCAGCATTTT.

The chain couples TRBV28 to TRBJ1-5; D is possibly TRBD1 (5 bases). The V gene lost 0 bases and the J gene lost 6 bases, with 18 bases spanning the gap. The CDR3 contains 17 residues. Per germline, CDR1 MDHEN and CDR2 SYDVKM. The CDR3 region has the DNA TGTGCCAGCAGTTTATGGGGGAAGAGGGGACTCGCTCAGCCCCAGCATTTT. It translates to CASSLWGKRGLAQPQHF.